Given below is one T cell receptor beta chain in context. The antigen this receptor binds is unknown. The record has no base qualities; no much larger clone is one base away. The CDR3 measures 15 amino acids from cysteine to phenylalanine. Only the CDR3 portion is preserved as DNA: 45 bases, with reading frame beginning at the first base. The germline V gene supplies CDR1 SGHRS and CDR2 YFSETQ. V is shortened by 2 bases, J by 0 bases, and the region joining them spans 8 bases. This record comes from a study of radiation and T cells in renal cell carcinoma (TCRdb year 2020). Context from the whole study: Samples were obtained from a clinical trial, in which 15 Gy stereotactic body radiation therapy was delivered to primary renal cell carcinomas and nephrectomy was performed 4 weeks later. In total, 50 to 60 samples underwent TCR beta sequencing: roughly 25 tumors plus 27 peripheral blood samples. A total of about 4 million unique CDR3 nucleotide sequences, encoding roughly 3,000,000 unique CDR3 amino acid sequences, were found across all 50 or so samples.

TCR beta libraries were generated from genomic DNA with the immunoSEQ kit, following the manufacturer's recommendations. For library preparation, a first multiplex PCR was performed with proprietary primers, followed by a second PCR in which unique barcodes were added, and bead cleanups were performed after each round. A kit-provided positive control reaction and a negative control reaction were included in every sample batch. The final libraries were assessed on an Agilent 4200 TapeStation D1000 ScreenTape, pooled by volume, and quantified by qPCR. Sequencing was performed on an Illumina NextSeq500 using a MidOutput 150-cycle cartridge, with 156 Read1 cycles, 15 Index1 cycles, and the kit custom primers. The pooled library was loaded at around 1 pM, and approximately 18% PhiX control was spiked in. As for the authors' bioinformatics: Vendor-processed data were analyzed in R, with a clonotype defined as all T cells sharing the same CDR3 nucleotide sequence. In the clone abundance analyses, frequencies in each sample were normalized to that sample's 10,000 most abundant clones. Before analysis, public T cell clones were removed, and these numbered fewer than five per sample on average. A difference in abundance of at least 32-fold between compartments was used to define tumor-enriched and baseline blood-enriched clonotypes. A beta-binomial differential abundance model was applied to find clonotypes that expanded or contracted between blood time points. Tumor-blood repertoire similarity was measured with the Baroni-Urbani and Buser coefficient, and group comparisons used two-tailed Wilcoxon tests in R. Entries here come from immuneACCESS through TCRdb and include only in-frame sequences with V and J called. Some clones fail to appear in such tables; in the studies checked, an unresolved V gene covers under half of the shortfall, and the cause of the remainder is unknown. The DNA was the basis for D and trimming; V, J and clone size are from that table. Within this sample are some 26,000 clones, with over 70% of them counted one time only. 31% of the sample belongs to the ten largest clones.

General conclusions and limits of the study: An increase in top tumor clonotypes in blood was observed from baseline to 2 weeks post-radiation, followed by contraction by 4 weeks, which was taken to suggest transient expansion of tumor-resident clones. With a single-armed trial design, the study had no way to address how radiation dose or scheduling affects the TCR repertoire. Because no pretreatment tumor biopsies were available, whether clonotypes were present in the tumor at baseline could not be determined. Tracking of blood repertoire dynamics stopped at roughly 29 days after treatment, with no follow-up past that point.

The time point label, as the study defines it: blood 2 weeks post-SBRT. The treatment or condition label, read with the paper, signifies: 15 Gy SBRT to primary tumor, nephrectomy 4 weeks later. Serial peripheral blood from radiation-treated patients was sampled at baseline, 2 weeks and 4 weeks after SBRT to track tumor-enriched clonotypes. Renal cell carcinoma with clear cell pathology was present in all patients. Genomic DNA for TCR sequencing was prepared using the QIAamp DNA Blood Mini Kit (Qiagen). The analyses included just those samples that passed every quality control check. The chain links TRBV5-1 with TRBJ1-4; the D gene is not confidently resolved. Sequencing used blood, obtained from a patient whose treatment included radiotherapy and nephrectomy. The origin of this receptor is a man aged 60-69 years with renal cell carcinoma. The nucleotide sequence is TGCGCCAGCAGCTTAGGCAGGTCAACTAATGAAAAACTGTTTTTT. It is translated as CASSLGRSTNEKLFF.